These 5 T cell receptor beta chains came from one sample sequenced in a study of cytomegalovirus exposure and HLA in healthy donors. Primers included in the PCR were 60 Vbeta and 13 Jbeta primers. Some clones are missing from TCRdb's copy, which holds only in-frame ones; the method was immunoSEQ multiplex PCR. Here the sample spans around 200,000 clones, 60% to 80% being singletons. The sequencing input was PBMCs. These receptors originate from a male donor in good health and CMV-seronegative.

The CDR3 region has the DNA TGCGCCAGCAGCTTCGGGGGGCCCTACGAGCAGTACTTC. As protein: CASSFGGPYEQYF. The chain joins TRBV5-1 to TRBJ2-7; D possibly corresponds to TRBD2 (7 bases). Germline loops: CDR1 SGHRS, CDR2 YFSETQ. V gave up 2 bases and J gave up 2 bases, with 8 bases separating them. The CDR3 length is 13 residues.

DNA of the CDR3: TGCGCCAGCAGCCAAGGAACACAAACCTACGAGCAGTACTTC. Residues: CASSQGTQTYEQYF. J is TRBJ2-7 and V is TRBV4-1; D is unresolved. The V end was cut by 1 base, the J end by 2 bases, with 9 bases between. Germline V gene sequence: CDR1 MGHRA, CDR2 YSYEKL. CDR3 size: 14 residues.

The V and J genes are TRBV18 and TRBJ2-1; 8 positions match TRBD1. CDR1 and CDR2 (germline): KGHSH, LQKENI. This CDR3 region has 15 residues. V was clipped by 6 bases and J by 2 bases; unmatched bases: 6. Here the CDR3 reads CASSLRDRPYNEQFF. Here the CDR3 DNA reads TGTGCCAGCTCGCTTCGGGACAGGCCCTACAATGAGCAGTTCTTC.

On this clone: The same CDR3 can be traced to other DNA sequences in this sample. The CDR3 nucleotides read TGTGCCAGTAGTATAGGACAGGGATACGAGCAGTACTTC. Its protein product is CASSIGQGYEQYF. This rearrangement joins TRBV19 to TRBJ2-7; 7 bases align to TRBD1. Germline CDR1 is LNHDA and CDR2 is SQIVND (reference sequence). Germline trimming cut 1 base from V and 4 bases from J; bases unmatched to any gene: 1. The CDR3 is 13 amino acids.

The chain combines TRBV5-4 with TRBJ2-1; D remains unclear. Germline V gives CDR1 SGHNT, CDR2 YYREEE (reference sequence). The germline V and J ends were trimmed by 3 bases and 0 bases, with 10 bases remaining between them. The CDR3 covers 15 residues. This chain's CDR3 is CASSSQFSSYNEQFF. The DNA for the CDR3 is TGTGCCAGCAGCTCTCAGTTCAGCTCCTACAATGAGCAGTTCTTC.